Presented here are 23 T cell receptor beta chains from one specimen sequenced in a study of cytomegalovirus exposure and HLA in healthy donors. 60 Vbeta and 13 Jbeta primers were used in PCR. Measured with immunoSEQ multiplex PCR; TCRdb has only the in-frame clones, and not every one. There are about 80,000 clones in the sample; less than 80% occur only once, and approximately 7.2% lies in the top ten. Material: PBMCs. These receptors were obtained from a woman aged 35 to 49 in good health and CMV-seronegative.

The CDR3 is CASSLTAFGTGNNEQFF. CDR3 in DNA: TGCGCCAGCAGCTTGACTGCGTTCGGGACAGGCAACAATGAGCAGTTCTTC. The V call is TRBV5-1, the J call TRBJ2-1, with 8 bases matching TRBD1. This CDR3 region has 17 residues. J gave up 5 bases and V 1 base, and 11 bases lay outside the gene matches. CDR1 and CDR2 from the germline V gene are SGHRS and YFSETQ.

This chain uses TRBV7-9 with TRBJ2-6; perhaps TRBD1 as D (5 bases). Per germline, CDR1 SEHNR and CDR2 FQNEAQ (reference sequence). CDR3 length: 16 amino acids. V was clipped by 8 bases and J by 4 bases, with 18 bases between them. The CDR3 region is CASYRHPGAGANVLTF. CDR3 DNA sequence: TGTGCCAGCTACAGGCATCCGGGCGCAGGGGCCAACGTCCTGACTTTC.

The chain has TRBV6-5 and TRBJ2-1, with 9 bases identical to TRBD1. Trimming took 6 bases from V and 3 from J; bases not matched to a gene: 6. CDR3 size: 15 residues. Germline CDR1 MNHEY, CDR2 SVGAGI. The CDR3 sequence: CASRTPGQGYNEQFF. The CDR3 nucleotides are TGTGCCAGCAGGACCCCGGGACAGGGCTACAATGAGCAGTTCTTC.

The CDR3 spells CASSRSQQGEQYF. The CDR3 DNA reads TGTGCCAGCAGCCGCTCCCAACAGGGCGAGCAGTACTTC. This chain links TRBV7-9 with TRBJ2-7; weak D call: TRBD1 (6 bases). This CDR3 contains 13 residues. V gave up 5 bases and J gave up 6 bases, with 14 bases separating them. Germline-derived CDR1 and CDR2 are SEHNR and FQNEAQ (reference sequence).

This chain connects TRBV28 to TRBJ2-1; 11 bases are a match to TRBD2. The CDR3 has 16 residues. Germline values: CDR1 MDHEN, CDR2 SYDVKM. V dropped 4 bases and J dropped 2; count of bases not matched to a gene: 4. Written as DNA, the CDR3 is TGTGCCAGCAGTTCACTAGCGGGGGAAACCTACAATGAGCAGTTCTTC. Translated: CASSSLAGETYNEQFF.

This chain connects TRBV28 to TRBJ2-3, with TRBD2 identical over 7 bases. CDR1 and CDR2 (germline): MDHEN, SYDVKM. V dropped 2 bases and J dropped 4; count of bases not matched to a gene: 6. CDR3 length: 15 amino acids. The CDR3 is CASSLGGSQSDTQYF. The CDR3 nucleotides are TGTGCCAGCAGTTTAGGCGGGAGTCAATCAGATACGCAGTATTTT.

This clone was seen a handful of times. The V gene is TRBV5-1, the J gene TRBJ2-1; the match to TRBD1 covers 11 bases. CDR1 and CDR2 (germline): SGHRS, YFSETQ. V dropped 4 bases and J dropped 6; count of bases not matched to a gene: 3. This CDR3 region has 14 residues. DNA for the CDR3: TGCGCCAGCAGCCTGGACAGGGGGCCCAATGAGCAGTTCTTC. Its translation is CASSLDRGPNEQFF.

The rearrangement uses TRBV7-9 and TRBJ2-7, with 10 positions matching TRBD1. The CDR3 has 14 amino acids. CDR1 and CDR2 from the germline V gene are SEHNR and FQNEAQ (reference sequence). The V segment lost 4 bases and the J segment 6 bases; nucleotides outside the gene matches: 6. CDR3 DNA sequence: TGTGCCAGCAGCTGGGTGGGACAGGGGTCCGAGCAGTACTTC. As protein: CASSWVGQGSEQYF.

V is TRBV5-1 and J is TRBJ2-5, with D maybe TRBD2 (6 bases). Germline-derived CDR1 and CDR2 are SGHRS and YFSETQ. The germline V and J ends were trimmed by 3 bases and 2 bases, with 14 bases remaining between them. The CDR3 has 15 residues. CDR3 nucleotides: TGCGCCAGCAGCTATTCCGGGCGGGGTCAAGAGACCCAGTACTTC. This codes for CASSYSGRGQETQYF.

This clone appeared a single time. The V gene is TRBV5-4, the J gene TRBJ1-1; 8 nucleotides align to TRBD1. Germline V gene lookup returns CDR1 SGHNT and CDR2 YYREEE (reference sequence). Losses at the gene ends were 5 bases for V and 4 bases for J; bases not matched to a gene: 7. The CDR3 covers 14 residues. CDR3 sequence: CASRIQGAVTEAFF. CDR3 bases: TGTGCCAGCAGAATCCAGGGGGCTGTCACTGAAGCTTTCTTT.

The chain recombines TRBV10-3 with TRBJ2-1; TRBD2 matches 11 bases. CDR1 ENHRY and CDR2 SYGVKD come from the germline V gene. This CDR3 contains 17 residues. Trimming took 6 bases from V and 0 from J; bases not matched to a gene: 7. The CDR3 bases are TGTGCCATCAGCAGTAGCGGGAGGGATAGCTCCTACAATGAGCAGTTCTTC. The encoded protein is CAISSSGRDSSYNEQFF.

This chain links TRBV5-1 with TRBJ1-1; unclear D gene. Looked up from germline, CDR1 is SGHRS and CDR2 is YFSETQ. The CDR3 contains 14 residues. Deletions cut 0 bases from V and 5 bases from J, with 11 bases between. The DNA of the CDR3 is TGCGCCAGCAGCTTGGGAACAGCGGGGACTGAAGCTTTCTTT. Its protein is CASSLGTAGTEAFF.

There are a few counts of this clone. V usage is TRBV6-6 and J usage is TRBJ1-4, with TRBD1 matching over 8 bases. V was clipped by 6 bases and J by 5 bases; unmatched bases: 5. Germline-derived CDR1 and CDR2 are MNHNY and SVGAGI (reference sequence). The CDR3 has 14 amino acids. Written as DNA, the CDR3 is TGTGCCAGCAGCCGGGACAGGATAAATGAAAAACTGTTTTTT. Its protein product is CASSRDRINEKLFF.

V gene TRBV25-1 combines with J gene TRBJ1-5; D unclear. Looked up from germline, CDR1 is MGHDK and CDR2 is SYGVNS. Between the trimmed V and J ends, which lost 3 bases and 4 bases, there was a span of 10 bases. This CDR3 has 14 amino acids. The CDR3 reads CASSDRSRNQPQHF. The CDR3 bases are TGTGCCAGCAGTGATCGATCCAGGAATCAGCCCCAGCATTTT.

This clone has more than one count but fewer than ten. The chain carries TRBV2 and TRBJ2-3; 13 bases are a match to TRBD2. Looked up from germline, CDR1 is SNHLY and CDR2 is FYNNEI. Germline trimming cut 6 bases from V and 0 bases from J; bases unmatched to any gene: 9. CDR3 length equals 18 residues. The CDR3 DNA follows: TGTGCCAGCAGGGGGACTAGCGGGGCCCGGGCTAGCACAGATACGCAGTATTTT. Translation gives CASRGTSGARASTDTQYF.

V gene TRBV28 combines with J gene TRBJ1-2; D ambiguous. The CDR3 spans 14 residues. Germline assignment: CDR1 MDHEN and CDR2 SYDVKM. V lost 2 bases and J lost 5, with 12 bases in between. For the CDR3, the DNA is TGTGCCAGCAGTTTAGTCCAGGCAGCTTATGGCTACACCTTC. Translated: CASSLVQAAYGYTF.

V usage is TRBV19 and J usage is TRBJ1-1; no definite D call. The CDR3 is 12 residues long. CDR1 is LNHDA and CDR2 is SQIVND in the germline V gene (reference sequence). Trimming took off 6 bases at V and 4 bases at J, with 9 bases between the two ends. Here the CDR3 DNA reads TGTGCCAGTAGCACACCGGGCACTGAAGCTTTCTTT. Its translation is CASSTPGTEAFF.

This clone came up a few times. The J gene is TRBJ1-1, the V gene TRBV27; D possibly corresponds to TRBD1 (6 bases). Germline values: CDR1 MNHEY, CDR2 SMNVEV (reference sequence). The CDR3 is 14 amino acids. V was pared by 3 bases and J by 2 bases, with 10 bases between. The CDR3 region is CASSFDRRNTEAFF. The CDR3, as DNA: TGTGCCAGCAGTTTTGACAGGCGAAACACTGAAGCTTTCTTT.

The chain employs TRBV30 and TRBJ1-3; possible D gene TRBD1, 6 bases. V was clipped by 4 bases and J by 6 bases, with 13 bases between them. The CDR3 covers 13 residues. CDR1 GTSNPN and CDR2 SVGIG come from the germline V gene (reference sequence). The CDR3 sequence is CAWTVGGTNTIYF. CDR3 DNA sequence: TGTGCCTGGACCGTAGGGGGAACAAACACCATATATTTT.

This rearrangement joins TRBV9 to TRBJ2-1; D gene ambiguous. This CDR3 has 15 residues. The germline gives CDR1 SGDLS, CDR2 YYNGEE. Trimming stripped 0 bases from V and 2 bases from J, with 9 bases between. This CDR3 reads CASSVDTNPYNEQFF. CDR3 DNA: TGTGCCAGCAGCGTAGACACTAACCCCTACAATGAGCAGTTCTTC.

This chain connects TRBV14 to TRBJ2-3, with 10 bases lining up with TRBD1. The V gene end was trimmed by 4 bases and the J gene end by 1 base; junction bases not matched to a gene: 5. The germline V gene encodes CDR1 SGHDN and CDR2 FVKESK. This CDR3 spans 16 amino acids. The CDR3 nucleotides are TGTGCCAGCAGCCTATTCGGGACAGGGGGCACAGATACGCAGTATTTT. Its translation is CASSLFGTGGTDTQYF.

The gene calls are TRBV7-3 and TRBJ2-5; the D gene is possibly TRBD2 (5 bases). V gave up 5 bases and J gave up 2 bases, with 21 bases separating them. Germline CDR1 is SGHTA and CDR2 is FQGTGA. The CDR3 has 17 amino acids. The CDR3, as DNA: TGTGCCAGCAGCCCCCACGAACCCCCGACTACTCAAGAGACCCAGTACTTC. This gives the protein CASSPHEPPTTQETQYF. Drawing the rest from reference TRBV7-3 and TRBJ2-5, the complete variable domain is GAGVSQTPSNKVTEKGKYVELRCDPISGHTALYWYRQSLGQGPEFLIYFQGTGAADDSGLPNDRFFAVRPEGSVSTLKIQRTERGDSAVYLCASSPHEPPTTQETQYFGPGTRLLVL.

This clone was counted many times. This sequence joins TRBV28 and TRBJ1-4; D is possibly TRBD1 (5 bases). The V and J ends lost 7 bases and 7 bases respectively, with 16 bases between them. From germline, CDR1 is MDHEN and CDR2 SYDVKM. The CDR3 has 14 residues. The CDR3 DNA reads as TGTGCCAGCACCGCAGACAGACGGGCTGAAAAACTGTTTTTT. Its translation is CASTADRRAEKLFF.